This T cell receptor (beta chain) was identified during a study of T-cell reconstitution after alpha-beta-depleted transplantation in children. On this clonotype itself: What it binds is unknown.

As it was prepared, the TCRbeta library received unique molecular identifiers. In TCRdb, the PCR reads were re-called with MiXCR into one record per CDR3 protein. The repertoire holds 530,000 or so distinct CDR3 sequences, approximately 30% seen once, with 30% to 45% in the top ten. This CDR3 region has 16 residues. Germline assignment: CDR1 MGHRA and CDR2 YSYEKL. V shed 4 bases and J shed 0 bases, with 15 bases lying between them. General study points: Several hundred expanded graft clones reportedly gave rise to the alpha-beta T cells present about two months after transplant. Recipient T cells and thymic progenitors that survived gave rise to the high TCRbeta diversity observed at day 60 in some patients. One year post-transplant, T-cell counts and diversity were largely derived from T cells produced anew.

The clonotype comes from a boy younger than two with Wiskott-Aldrich syndrome, due to receive a stem cell transplant. The J gene is TRBJ1-1, the V gene TRBV4-1; possible D gene TRBD1, 5 bases. This sample comprised PBMCs, obtained before TCRalphabeta/CD19-depleted stem cell transplant. As DNA, the CDR3 is TGCGCCAGCAGCCCAGGGACGGATAGAATGAACACTGAAGCTTTCTTT. Its translation is CASSPGTDRMNTEAFF.